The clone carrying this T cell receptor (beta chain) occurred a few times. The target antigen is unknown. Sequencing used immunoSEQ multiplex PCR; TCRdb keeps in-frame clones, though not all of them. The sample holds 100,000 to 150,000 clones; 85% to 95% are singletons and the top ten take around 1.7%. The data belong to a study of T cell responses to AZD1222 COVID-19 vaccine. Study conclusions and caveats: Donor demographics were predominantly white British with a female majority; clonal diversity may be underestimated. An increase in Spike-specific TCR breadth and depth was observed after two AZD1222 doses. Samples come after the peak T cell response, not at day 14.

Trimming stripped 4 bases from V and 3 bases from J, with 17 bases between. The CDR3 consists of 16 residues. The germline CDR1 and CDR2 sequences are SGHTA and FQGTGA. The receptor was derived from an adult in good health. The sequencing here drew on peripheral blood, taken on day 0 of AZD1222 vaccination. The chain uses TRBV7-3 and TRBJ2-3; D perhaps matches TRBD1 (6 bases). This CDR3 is CASSSYTRGGTDTQYF. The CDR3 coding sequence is TGTGCCAGCAGCTCCTATACCAGAGGGGGAACAGATACGCAGTATTTT.